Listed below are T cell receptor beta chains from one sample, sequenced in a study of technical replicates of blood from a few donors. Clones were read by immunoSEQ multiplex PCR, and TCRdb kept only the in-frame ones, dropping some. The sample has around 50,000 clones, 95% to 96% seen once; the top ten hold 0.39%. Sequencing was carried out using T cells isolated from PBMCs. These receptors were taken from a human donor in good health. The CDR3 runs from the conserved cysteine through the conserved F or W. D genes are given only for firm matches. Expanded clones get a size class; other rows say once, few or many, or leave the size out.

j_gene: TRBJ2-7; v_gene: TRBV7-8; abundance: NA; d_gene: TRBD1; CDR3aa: CASSPQGTASYEQYF; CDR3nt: TGTGCCAGCAGCCCCCAAGGGACAGCCTCCTACGAGCAGTACTTC
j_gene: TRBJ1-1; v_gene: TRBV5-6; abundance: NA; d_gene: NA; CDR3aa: CASSLAWQRSEAFF; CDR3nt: TGTGCCAGCAGCTTGGCATGGCAGCGATCTGAAGCTTTCTTT
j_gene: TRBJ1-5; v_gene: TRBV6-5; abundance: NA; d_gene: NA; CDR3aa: CASRSQGYSNQPQHF; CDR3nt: TGTGCCAGCAGATCACAGGGTTATAGCAATCAGCCCCAGCATTTT
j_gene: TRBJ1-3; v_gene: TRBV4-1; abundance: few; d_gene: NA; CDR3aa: CASSQTPSSGNTIYF; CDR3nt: TGCGCCAGCAGCCAGACTCCGAGCTCTGGAAACACCATATATTTT
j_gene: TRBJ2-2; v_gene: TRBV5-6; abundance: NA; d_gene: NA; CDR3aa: CASSSLLEGNTGELFF; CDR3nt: TGTGCCAGCAGCTCCCTTCTAGAGGGGAACACCGGGGAGCTGTTTTTT
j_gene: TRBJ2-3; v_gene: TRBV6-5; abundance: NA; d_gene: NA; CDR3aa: CASSYSEATDTQYF; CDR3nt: TGTGCCAGCAGTTATAGCGAGGCCACAGATACGCAGTATTTT
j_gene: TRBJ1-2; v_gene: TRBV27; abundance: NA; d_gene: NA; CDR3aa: CASSLTANYGYTF; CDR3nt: TGTGCCAGCAGTTTGACAGCTAACTATGGCTACACCTTC
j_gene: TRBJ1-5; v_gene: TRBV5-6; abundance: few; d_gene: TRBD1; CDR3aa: CASSLGTGKQPQHF; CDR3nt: TGTGCCAGCAGCTTGGGGACAGGGAAGCAGCCCCAGCATTTT
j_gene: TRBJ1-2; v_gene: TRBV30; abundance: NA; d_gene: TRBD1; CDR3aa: CAWSDPTREGGHGYTF; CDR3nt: TGTGCCTGGAGTGACCCAACGCGAGAAGGGGGCCATGGCTACACCTTC
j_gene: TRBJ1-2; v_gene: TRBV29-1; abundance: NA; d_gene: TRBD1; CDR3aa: CSARTGGAFGYTF; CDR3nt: TGCAGCGCCAGGACAGGGGGCGCGTTTGGCTACACCTTC
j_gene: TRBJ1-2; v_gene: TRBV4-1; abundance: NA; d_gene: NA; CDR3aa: CASSHNRVSDYGYTF; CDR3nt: TGCGCCAGCAGCCATAACAGGGTCAGCGACTATGGCTACACCTTC